This note documents a single T cell receptor (beta chain) sequence. The target of this receptor is not known. Relative to the germline gene, one junction end is altered; a read error may explain this. These data come from a study of identical twins (dated by TCRdb to 2016 to 2018). At the level of the whole study: To test whether fetal clonotypes persist, this study deep-sequenced TCR alpha and beta repertoires from monozygotic twins, from unrelated adults of various ages, and from cord blood. To rule out contamination, replicate twin experiments were performed at different times with different library preparation protocols.

Only healthy Caucasian donors were included. The twin cohort consisted of three pairs of female monozygotic twins, all aged about 18 to 29 years. Peripheral blood mononuclear cells were the source from which RNA for the TCR libraries was isolated. From the germline V gene (reference sequence), CDR1 is DFQATT and CDR2 is SNEGSKA. The CDR3 spans 13 residues, from the cysteine through the phenylalanine. The retained sequence is limited to the CDR3, 39 bases, with the frame set at the first base. To prepare the library, 5' RACE was applied. Sequencing relied on an Illumina HiSeq 2000. A universal primer binding site was added through template switching, and the final cDNA carried a unique molecular identifier so that TCR cDNA molecules could be counted accurately. Specific primers in the conserved constant-segment region were used to synthesize first-strand cDNA for the TCR alpha and beta chains. To control for contamination, every cDNA library carried two barcodes: a SMART-Mk sample barcode plus Illumina barcodes. TruSeq adapter sequences along with Illumina sample barcodes were introduced in two successive PCR steps. The Illumina HiSeq platform was used with custom primers to sequence TCR alpha and beta cDNA libraries. The authors' analysis ran thus. Raw reads were processed with MiGEC to extract unique molecular identifiers, and MiXCR was used to determine CDR3 positions. Recombination models were inferred per individual with the repgenHMM and IGoR tools using an EM algorithm. Shared clonotype analysis was performed with the tcR package in R, normalizing sharing by the product of cloneset sizes. Out-of-frame nonproductive sequences were analyzed to study raw recombination free of thymic and clonal selection effects. TCRdb's own reprocessing of the public reads used fastp at Q25 and MiXCR and kept productive beta chains. Rows with a matching CDR3 protein are joined into one entry that keeps the most common DNA and genes. The authors' filters were not applied to this entry. The sample table records roughly 720,000 distinct CDR3 sequences; 15% to 20% of these occur just once. Together, the top ten hold about an eighth of the sample.

The paper's findings and limits, for the study overall: Zero-insertion analyses could be partly confounded by invariant T cells such as MAIT and iNKT, although diverse VJ usage argued against such confounding for most clonotypes. Fewer insertions were carried by abundant cord blood beta clonotypes, a similar but weaker trend appeared in young adult naive repertoires, and no such trend appeared in memory repertoires. Recombination models systematically underestimated out-of-frame TCR alpha sharing in monozygotic twins but agreed with sharing between unrelated individuals. Compared with coincidental sharing between unrelated individuals, out-of-frame TCR alpha sequences shared between twins showed an excess of sequences with low generation probability. Conclusions relied on cross-sectional statistical analysis, since the same donors could not be followed over many years. The excess sharing between twins in beta out-of-frame sequences was weaker because fewer shared sequences reduced the signal-to-noise ratio.

This same sample was also taken into another study, of T cells expressing NK-cell markers. The other study reports the following: Three sorted T-cell subsets (CD3+CD56+NKG2C+, CD3+CD56+NKG2C- and CD3+CD56-NKG2C+) from fewer than 10 donors had their TCR beta-chain repertoires profiled. Seven of the eight sequenced donors were HCMV-seropositive and one was HCMV-seronegative. In several experiments an anti-gammadeltaTCR antibody was added to restrict sorting to alphabetaTCR-expressing T cells. In six donors, the dominant CD3+CD56+NKG2C+ clonotypes ranked among the top 10 CD8+ clonotypes, making up 1.0-7.0% of CD8+ T cells. Those dominant clonotypes were again the most abundant among CD3+CD56-NKG2C+ cells in a handful of donors, at about 25-65%. It remained unclear whether the expanded NKG2C-expressing T cell clones were specific for HCMV antigens. The eight sequenced donors were randomly selected healthy volunteers, three men and five women. HCMV serostatus was determined by detecting HCMV-specific IgG in serum with a commercial ELISA kit. For roughly six donors, bulk peripheral blood T-cell repertoires were additionally sequenced from unsorted PBMC. MIGEC was used to demultiplex reads and group the reads by UMI, and MiTCR was used to assemble and quantify clonotypes. To remove erroneous sequences, TCR cDNA sequences were retained only when supported by two or more reads. The tcR package was used for downstream repertoire analysis, and clonotypes were matched between fractions using CDR3 nucleotide sequence together with V segment. Antigen specificity was annotated against VDJdb with VDJmatch, allowing one amino acid substitution in CDR3.

This sequence was found in a young woman in good health. The rearranged chain carries TRBV20-1 and TRBJ2-3; there is no confident call for the D gene. Sequencing was performed on PBMCs. The CDR3 region: CSARRTNTDTQYF. The nucleotide sequence reads TGCAGCGCTAGAAGAACTAACACAGATACGCAGTATTTT.